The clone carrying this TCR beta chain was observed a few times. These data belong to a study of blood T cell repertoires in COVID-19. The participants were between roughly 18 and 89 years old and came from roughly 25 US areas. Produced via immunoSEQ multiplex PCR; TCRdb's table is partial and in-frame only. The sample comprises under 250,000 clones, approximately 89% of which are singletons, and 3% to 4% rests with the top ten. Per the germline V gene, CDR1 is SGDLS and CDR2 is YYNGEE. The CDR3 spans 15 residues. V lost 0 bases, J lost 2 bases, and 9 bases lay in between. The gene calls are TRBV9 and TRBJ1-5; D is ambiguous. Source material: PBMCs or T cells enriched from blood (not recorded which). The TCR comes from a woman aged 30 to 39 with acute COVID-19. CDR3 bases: TGTGCCAGCAGCGTAGGAGGCTCCCGCAATCAGCCCCAGCATTTT. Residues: CASSVGGSRNQPQHF.